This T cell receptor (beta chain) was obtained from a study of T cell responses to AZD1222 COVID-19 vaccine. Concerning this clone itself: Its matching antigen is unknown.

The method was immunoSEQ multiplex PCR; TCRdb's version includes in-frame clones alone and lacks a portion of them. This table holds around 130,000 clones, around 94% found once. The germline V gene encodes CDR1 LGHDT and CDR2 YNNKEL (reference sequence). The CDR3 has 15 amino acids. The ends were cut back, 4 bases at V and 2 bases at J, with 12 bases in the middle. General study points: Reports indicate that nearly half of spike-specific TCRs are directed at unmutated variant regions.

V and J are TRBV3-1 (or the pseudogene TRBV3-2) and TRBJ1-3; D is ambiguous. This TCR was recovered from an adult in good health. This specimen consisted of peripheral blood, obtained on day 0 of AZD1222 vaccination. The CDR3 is CASSPITGTGNTIYF. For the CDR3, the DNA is TGTGCCAGCAGCCCCATAACGGGAACTGGAAACACCATATATTTT.